Presented here are 32 T cell receptor beta chains from one specimen sequenced in a study of PD-L1 blockade in urothelial cancer (TCRdb year 2017). The library came from the immunoSEQ multiplex PCR assay. The table comes from immuneACCESS by way of TCRdb, which keeps in-frame sequences with V and J called. Part of the clones is missing from these tables; in studies checked, under half for an unresolved V gene and the rest for unknown reasons. The sample table lists about 37,000 clones, 65% to 85% of them with a count of one. Around 20% of the sample lies in the top ten. The sample in question was PBMCs, obtained around atezolizumab (anti-PD-L1) treatment. These receptors were taken from a man in his sixties with urothelial cancer.

The genes are TRBV28 and TRBJ1-1; TRBD1 is a possible D gene (6 bases). V was shortened by 7 bases and J by 0 bases, with 15 bases between the two germline ends. The CDR3 totals 15 residues. Germline V CDR1 and CDR2: MDHEN, SYDVKM. The CDR3 DNA reads as TGTGCCAGCAAGGGGTATTGGGACATGAACACTGAAGCTTTCTTT. Its protein product is CASKGYWDMNTEAFF.

V is TRBV10-2 and J is TRBJ1-1; D not certain. Trimming removed 0 bases at V and 3 bases at J, with 8 bases between. This CDR3 has 14 amino acids. CDR1 is WSHSY, CDR2 SAAADI, per germline. CDR3 residues: CASSESAEDTEAFF. The DNA of the CDR3 is TGCGCCAGCAGTGAGTCAGCAGAGGACACTGAAGCTTTCTTT.

The gene calls are TRBV9 and TRBJ1-1; possibly TRBD1 for D (6 bases). Trimming left V 3 bases short and J 1 base short, with 10 bases between. Germline V gene sequence: CDR1 SGDLS, CDR2 YYNGEE. This CDR3 region has 14 residues. DNA for the CDR3: TGTGCCAGCAGCGCCCAGGGGACGAACACTGAAGCTTTCTTT. Encoded protein: CASSAQGTNTEAFF.

The gene calls are TRBV19 and TRBJ2-1, with 7 positions matching TRBD2. The CDR3 is 17 amino acids. Germline V CDR1 and CDR2: LNHDA, SQIVND (reference sequence). Losses at the gene ends were 0 bases for V and 1 base for J; bases not matched to a gene: 6. The CDR3 region is CASSIDRGGPSYNEQFF. CDR3 in DNA: TGTGCCAGTAGTATAGATCGCGGGGGACCTTCCTACAATGAGCAGTTCTTC.

This clone has more than one count but fewer than ten. V and J are TRBV5-1 and TRBJ1-1; 7 bases line up with TRBD1. The CDR3 is 14 residues long. J lost 5 bases, V lost 7 bases, and 11 bases had no gene match. CDR1 and CDR2 from the germline V gene are SGHRS and YFSETQ. CDR3 sequence: CASSSGGGGTEAFF. Here the CDR3 DNA reads TGCGCCAGCTCCTCCGGAGGGGGCGGAACTGAAGCTTTCTTT.

This chain connects TRBV21-1 to TRBJ2-7; TRBD2, the table's D call, was not compared with the DNA. TRBV21-1 is marked as a pseudogene. The CDR3 extends over 15 amino acids. The CDR3 bases are TGTGCCAGCAGCAAAGTTGGGACTAGCGCCCACGAGCAGTACTTC. Amino acid sequence: CASSKVGTSAHEQYF.

The chain joins TRBV5-6 to TRBJ2-5, with 11 bases identical to TRBD1. The CDR3 is 15 amino acids. Germline V gives CDR1 SGHDT, CDR2 YYEEEE. The trim removed 2 bases at V and 3 bases at J, leaving 3 bases unmatched. CDR3 sequence reads: CASSFRTGGKETQYF. CDR3 bases: TGTGCCAGCAGCTTTAGGACAGGGGGCAAAGAGACCCAGTACTTC.

The V call is TRBV2, the J call TRBJ2-7; TRBD2 matches at 12 bases. The CDR3 is 17 residues long. V dropped 8 bases and J dropped 3; count of bases not matched to a gene: 14. CDR1 and CDR2 (germline): SNHLY, FYNNEI. The DNA for the CDR3 is TGTGCCAGCCAACCCCTAGCGGGGGGGCCAAAACTCTACGAGCAGTACTTC. Its translation is CASQPLAGGPKLYEQYF.

The genes are TRBV28 and TRBJ2-7; 9 positions match TRBD1. CDR1 MDHEN and CDR2 SYDVKM come from the germline V gene. The CDR3 has 14 amino acids. Unmatched junction bases numbered 11, after V lost 7 bases and J lost 7 bases. The CDR3 reads CASMTGQGIGEQYF. In nucleotides, the CDR3 is TGTGCCAGCATGACGGGACAGGGTATTGGGGAGCAGTACTTC. Variable domain in full (rest from reference TRBV28 and TRBJ2-7): DVKVTQSSRYLVKRTGEKVFLECVQDMDHENMFWYRQDPGLGLRLIYFSYDVKMKEKGDIPEGYSVSREKKERFSLILESASTNQTSMYLCASMTGQGIGEQYFGPGTRLTVT.

V gene TRBV19 combines with J gene TRBJ2-1; 7 bases line up with TRBD1. Trimming took 5 bases from V and 2 from J; bases not matched to a gene: 12. CDR1 is LNHDA, CDR2 SQIVND, per germline (reference sequence). There are 17 residues in the CDR3. The CDR3 reads CASSGPGQLGAYNEQFF. The CDR3 region has the DNA TGTGCCAGTAGTGGCCCGGGACAGTTAGGCGCCTACAATGAGCAGTTCTTC.

This clone showed up just once. This sequence joins TRBV6-1 and TRBJ2-3, with D perhaps matching TRBD1 (6 bases). Trimming left V 6 bases short and J 5 bases short, with 12 bases between. Germline V gene data show CDR1 as MNHNS and CDR2 as SASEGT. CDR3 length: 13 residues. This chain's CDR3 is CASRDRIGDTQYF. The CDR3 DNA reads as TGTGCCAGCAGAGACAGGATCGGAGATACGCAGTATTTT.

This chain uses TRBV30 with TRBJ2-1; D perhaps matches TRBD1 (5 bases). The CDR3 is 11 amino acids. Trimming left V 3 bases short and J 10 bases short, with 10 bases between. The germline V gene encodes CDR1 GTSNPN and CDR2 SVGIG (reference sequence). The CDR3: CAWSPNREQFF. The CDR3 region has the DNA TGTGCCTGGAGCCCCAACAGGGAGCAGTTCTTC. Combining the CDR3 with reference TRBV30 and TRBJ2-1 gives the whole variable domain SQTIHQWPATLVQPVGSPLSLECTVEGTSNPNLYWYRQAAGRGLQLLFYSVGIGQISSEVPQNLSASRPQDRQFILSSKKLLLSDSGFYLCAWSPNREQFFGPGTRLTVL.

The chain has TRBV2 and TRBJ1-4; D call uncertain. The V gene lost 3 bases and the J gene lost 4 bases, with 9 bases spanning the gap. Germline loops: CDR1 SNHLY, CDR2 FYNNEI. The CDR3 has 14 amino acids. Here the CDR3 reads CASSDEEGNEKLFF. The DNA of the CDR3 is TGTGCCAGCAGTGACGAGGAAGGTAATGAAAAACTGTTTTTT.

This chain uses TRBV10-3 with TRBJ2-3; D gene unclear. Trimming pared 9 bases from V and 6 bases from J, leaving 13 bases between. This CDR3 region has 12 residues. Per the germline V gene, CDR1 is ENHRY and CDR2 is SYGVKD. DNA of the CDR3: TGTGCCATTGGTACTGAACCGGATACGCAGTATTTT. Amino acids: CAIGTEPDTQYF.

The chain has TRBV7-9 and TRBJ2-5, with 8 bases that match TRBD2. The CDR3 is 13 residues long. After removal of 2 bases from V and 5 bases from J, the junction contained 1 base not matched to a gene. Germline V gives CDR1 SEHNR, CDR2 FQNEAQ (reference sequence). The CDR3 region is CASSLPGGETQYF. The CDR3 nucleotides read TGTGCCAGCAGCTTACCGGGAGGGGAGACCCAGTACTTC.

The CDR3 sequence: CASSPDDRGSGANVLTF. The CDR3 coding sequence is TGTGCCAGCAGTCCCGATGACAGGGGCTCTGGGGCCAACGTCCTGACTTTC. The V gene is TRBV28, the J gene TRBJ2-6; TRBD1 matches at 8 bases. V shed 5 bases, J shed 0 bases, and the junction held 6 bases outside the gene matches. CDR3 length: 17 amino acids. Germline loops: CDR1 MDHEN, CDR2 SYDVKM.

This sequence joins TRBV5-5 and TRBJ1-6; 7 bases are a match to TRBD1. V shed 0 bases, J shed 5 bases, and the junction held 2 bases outside the gene matches. Germline CDR1 and CDR2: SGHKS and YYEKEE (reference sequence). The CDR3 has 15 amino acids. CDR3 sequence reads: CASSLGDRNNSPLHF. The CDR3 nucleotides read TGTGCCAGCAGCTTGGGGGACAGAAATAATTCACCCCTCCACTTT.

The V gene is TRBV2, the J gene TRBJ1-5, with D perhaps matching TRBD1 (6 bases). V was cut by 2 bases and J by 2 bases, with 10 bases left in between. There are 15 residues in the CDR3. Germline V gene lookup returns CDR1 SNHLY and CDR2 FYNNEI. The CDR3 nucleotides read TGTGCCAGCAGTGAAAGGACAGCCGGCAATCAGCCCCAGCATTTT. As protein: CASSERTAGNQPQHF.

The rearrangement uses TRBV18 and TRBJ2-5; a possible D gene is TRBD1 (7 bases). The CDR3 has 17 residues. The germline V and J ends were trimmed by 2 bases and 5 bases, with 21 bases remaining between them. From germline, CDR1 is KGHSH and CDR2 LQKENI. The CDR3 DNA follows: TGTGCCAGCTCACCAAGGCTTTCAGGGGGGCTTGCGGAGACCCAGTACTTC. Its protein is CASSPRLSGGLAETQYF.

The rearrangement uses TRBV2 and TRBJ1-1; a possible D gene is TRBD1 (5 bases). The germline gives CDR1 SNHLY, CDR2 FYNNEI. CDR3 size: 11 residues. V gave up 6 bases and J gave up 8 bases, with 10 bases separating them. This CDR3 reads CASRSGSEAFF. The DNA for the CDR3 is TGTGCCAGCAGGTCAGGGTCCGAAGCTTTCTTT.

The chain has TRBV30 and TRBJ2-7; 7 nucleotides match TRBD1. CDR3 length: 13 amino acids. In germline, CDR1 is GTSNPN, CDR2 SVGIG (reference sequence). Germline trimming cut 4 bases from V and 8 bases from J; bases unmatched to any gene: 11. CDR3 bases: TGTGCCTGGACCCGTAGCCTAGGGGGCAAGCAGTACTTC. Encoded protein: CAWTRSLGGKQYF.

This chain uses TRBV7-3 with TRBJ1-6; 8 bases are shared with TRBD1. Unmatched junction bases numbered 5, after V lost 5 bases and J lost 5 bases. Germline loops: CDR1 SGHTA, CDR2 FQGTGA. The length of the CDR3 is 15 residues. CDR3 bases: TGTGCCAGCAGCCTCGGACAGGGCGATAATTCACCCCTCCACTTT. As protein: CASSLGQGDNSPLHF.

The V gene is TRBV30, the J gene TRBJ1-2, with TRBD1 matching over 7 bases. The V gene end was trimmed by 0 bases and the J gene end by 4 bases; junction bases not matched to a gene: 5. Germline V CDR1 and CDR2: GTSNPN, SVGIG (reference sequence). This CDR3 is built from 14 residues. The CDR3 DNA follows: TGTGCCTGGAGTGTCATAGGGGGCTTCTATGGCTACACCTTC. This sequence encodes CAWSVIGGFYGYTF.

The chain couples TRBV19 to TRBJ1-2; D not resolved. This CDR3 is built from 14 residues. The V gene's germline CDR1 is LNHDA and CDR2 SQIVND (reference sequence). Between the trimmed V and J ends, which lost 3 bases and 3 bases, there was a span of 11 bases. CDR3 in DNA: TGTGCCAGTAGTATCTCCGGAGGCTACTATGGCTACACCTTC. Protein sequence: CASSISGGYYGYTF.

The V gene is TRBV9, the J gene TRBJ1-4; TRBD1 agrees at 8 bases. The V and J ends lost 4 bases and 0 bases, in that order; junction bases with no gene match: 5. This CDR3 contains 16 residues. In germline, CDR1 is SGDLS, CDR2 YYNGEE. DNA for the CDR3: TGTGCCAGCAGCACGGGACAGGCGGCAACTAATGAAAAACTGTTTTTT. This codes for CASSTGQAATNEKLFF.

This clone was picked up a small number of times. The chain combines TRBV7-6 with TRBJ2-7, with 9 bases fitting TRBD1. Losses at the gene ends were 1 base for V and 3 bases for J; bases not matched to a gene: 4. The germline V gene encodes CDR1 SGHVS and CDR2 FNYEAQ. The length of the CDR3 is 15 residues. This chain's CDR3 is CASSLGQGVGYEQYF. The CDR3 bases are TGTGCCAGCAGCTTAGGACAGGGGGTAGGCTACGAGCAGTACTTC.

The V call is TRBV10-3, the J call TRBJ2-1, with D perhaps TRBD2 (5 bases). With 10 bases removed from V and 6 bases from J, the gap between germline ends came to 22 bases. The CDR3 is made up of 15 amino acids. Germline CDR1 reads ENHRY; CDR2 reads SYGVKD. The CDR3 is CATSPGGGKANEQFF. The CDR3 region has the DNA TGTGCCACCTCTCCCGGAGGAGGTAAGGCCAATGAGCAGTTCTTC.

The chain is built from TRBV30 and TRBJ2-5; 7 bases are a match to TRBD2. Germline V lookup: CDR1 GTSNPN, CDR2 SVGIG (reference sequence). This CDR3 spans 12 amino acids. Losses at the gene ends were 4 bases for V and 7 bases for J; bases not matched to a gene: 6. DNA for the CDR3: TGTGCCTGGACCACATCGGGAGGGACCCAGTACTTC. Translation gives CAWTTSGGTQYF. The whole variable domain, filled in from reference TRBV30 and TRBJ2-5, reads SQTIHQWPATLVQPVGSPLSLECTVEGTSNPNLYWYRQAAGRGLQLLFYSVGIGQISSEVPQNLSASRPQDRQFILSSKKLLLSDSGFYLCAWTTSGGTQYFGPGTRLLVL.

This rearrangement joins TRBV2 to TRBJ1-5, with D tentatively TRBD1 (5 bases). Germline-derived CDR1 and CDR2 are SNHLY and FYNNEI. There are 16 residues in the CDR3. V lost 6 bases, J lost 7 bases, and 22 bases lay in between. The DNA of the CDR3 is TGTGCCAGCAGCGGCCCGGGGGGGGTTGCGCGGCAGCCCCAGCATTTT. It codes for CASSGPGGVARQPQHF.

This clone has just one count. The J gene is TRBJ2-1, the V gene TRBV29-1, with TRBD2 matching over 8 bases. The V gene end was trimmed by 6 bases and the J gene end by 8 bases; junction bases not matched to a gene: 9. The CDR3 spans 13 residues. Germline assignment: CDR1 SQVTM and CDR2 ANQGSEA. The DNA of the CDR3 is TGCAGCGTGGTGGCGGGGGGTCGGTATGAGCAGTTCTTC. The encoded protein is CSVVAGGRYEQFF.

The gene calls are TRBV6-5 and TRBJ2-7, with D possibly matching TRBD1 (6 bases). This CDR3 is 15 amino acids long. Germline V gene data show CDR1 as MNHEY and CDR2 as SVGAGI. Trimming removed 2 bases at V and 0 bases at J, with 11 bases between. CDR3 sequence reads: CASSYRDTNSYEQYF. CDR3 DNA sequence: TGTGCCAGCAGTTACCGGGACACCAACTCCTACGAGCAGTACTTC.

V gene TRBV2 combines with J gene TRBJ2-1; a weak D match, TRBD2 (5 bases). Germline-derived CDR1 and CDR2 are SNHLY and FYNNEI. The V end lost 5 bases, the J end lost 4 bases, and 15 bases lay between the germline ends. The CDR3 runs to 15 residues. This CDR3 reads CASSLQAAAYNEQFF. The CDR3 nucleotides read TGTGCCAGCAGTCTTCAAGCGGCAGCTTACAATGAGCAGTTCTTC.